The 11 T cell receptor beta chains below were found in one sample sequenced in a study of prognosis after radiotherapy for stage I lung cancer. Genomic DNA was subjected to two-round multiplex PCR for amplification of TCR beta CDR3. First-round PCR used primers specific to each TRBV and TRBJ gene. Via MiXCR, TCRdb re-called the multiplex PCR reads, giving one row per CDR3 protein. Among roughly 17,000 distinct CDR3 sequences, about 40% were seen once, and the ten largest hold about 39%. The sequenced sample was PBMCs, obtained before or after stereotactic body radiation therapy (not recorded which). All receptors come from a donor of 50 years or more with non-small cell lung cancer.

This clonotype has at least ten counts. The chain is built from TRBV10-3 and TRBJ1-1; D is undetermined. Looked up from germline, CDR1 is ENHRY and CDR2 is SYGVKD. The V end was cut by 2 bases, the J end by 0 bases, with 22 bases between. The CDR3 has 19 amino acids. CDR3: CAISERQTDGPTMNTEAFF. DNA for the CDR3: TGTGCCATCAGTGAGAGGCAGACCGACGGACCTACGATGAACACTGAAGCTTTCTTT.

The V and J genes are TRBV9 and TRBJ1-2, with unresolved D. The CDR3 totals 15 residues. CDR1 and CDR2 from the germline V gene are SGDLS and YYNGEE. Deletions cut 3 bases from V and 4 bases from J, with 16 bases between. The CDR3 DNA sequence: TGTGCCAGCAGCGCCCGTTGGTGGCTCAGCTATGGCTACACCTTC. Amino acids: CASSARWWLSYGYTF.

V usage is TRBV7-3 and J usage is TRBJ2-7; 8 bases agree with TRBD2. Trimming at V came to 6 bases and at J to 2 bases, leaving 6 bases not matched to a gene. Germline-derived CDR1 and CDR2 are SGHTA and FQGTGA. The CDR3 loop spans 14 amino acids. In nucleotides, the CDR3 is TGTGCCAGCAGGTTACTAGCGGCGGCCTACGAGCAGTACTTC. Translation: CASRLLAAAYEQYF.

The rearrangement uses TRBV12-3 or TRBV12-4 and TRBJ1-6; D ambiguous. The CDR3 loop spans 13 amino acids. The V end lost 7 bases, the J end lost 10 bases, and 14 bases lay between the germline ends. The CDR3 DNA reads TGTGCCAGCACTCTCGGTGGTAAGTCACCCCTCCACTTT. Translating gives CASTLGGKSPLHF.

With respect to this clonotype: At one boundary the junction diverges from the germline segment, which might be a read error. The chain has TRBV20-1 and TRBJ2-3; 9 nucleotides match TRBD2. The CDR3 is made up of 15 amino acids. Germline values: CDR1 DFQATT, CDR2 SNEGSKA (reference sequence). CDR3 sequence: CSATTAGGPPDTQYF. In DNA, the CDR3 is TGCAGTGCCACTACGGCGGGAGGGCCCCCAGATACACAGTATTTT.

This clonotype has just one count. The rearrangement joins TRBV2 to TRBJ2-3, with no clear D. From germline, CDR1 is SNHLY and CDR2 FYNNEI. The CDR3 has 14 amino acids. Trimming removed 7 bases at V and 0 bases at J, with 11 bases between. For the CDR3, the DNA is TGTGCCAGCAAGAGTGGGTCCAGCACAGATACGCAGTATTTT. This sequence encodes CASKSGSSTDTQYF. Filled out from reference TRBV2 and TRBJ2-3, the complete variable domain reads EPEVTQTPSHQVTQMGQEVILRCVPISNHLYFYWYRQILGQKVEFLVSFYNNEISEKSEIFDDQFSVERPDGSNFTLKIRSTKLEDSAMYFCASKSGSSTDTQYFGPGTRLTVL.

The chain employs TRBV19 and TRBJ2-1; weak D call: TRBD2 (6 bases). The CDR3 has 13 amino acids. Germline values: CDR1 LNHDA, CDR2 SQIVND (reference sequence). V lost 3 bases and J lost 9, with 12 bases in between. CDR3 in DNA: TGTGCCAGTAGTATGGGACTCGTACGTGAGCAGTTCTTC. Its translation is CASSMGLVREQFF.

Comment on this clonotype: This sequence may be a read error, since a much larger clone differs from it by one base. The chain combines TRBV29-1 with TRBJ1-1; the D gene is possibly TRBD1 (5 bases). Germline values: CDR1 SQVTM, CDR2 ANQGSEA. The CDR3 runs 12 residues. The CDR3 nucleotides are TGCATTTTTGGGGCCGGGGTCACTGAAGCTTTCTTT. Translation: CIFGAGVTEAFF.

This clonotype showed up many times. A much more abundant neighbour one base away suggests this may be a read error. No conserved phenylalanine or tryptophan ends this CDR3, so it is likely a read error. This chain connects TRBV27 to TRBJ2-3; D ambiguous. Trimming took off 8 bases at V and 3 bases at J, with 18 bases between the two ends. CDR3 length: 15 amino acids. Germline CDR1 MNHEY, CDR2 SMNVEV (reference sequence). The CDR3 DNA reads as TGTGCCAGCCAAATAACGTACCGGGCGACAGATACGCAGTATCTT. This translates into CASQITYRATDTQYL.

Concerning this clonotype: The junction differs from germline at one of its ends, possibly a read error. The V gene is TRBV6-1, the J gene TRBJ2-2; weak D call: TRBD1 (6 bases). This CDR3 region has 18 residues. Germline CDR1 and CDR2: MNHNS and SASEGT. CDR3 DNA: TGTTCCAGCATGGCTCCCCTCGAACAGGGAAATGCGGCGGGGGAGCTGTTTTTT. Its protein product is CSSMAPLEQGNAAGELFF.

The chain joins TRBV6-2 or TRBV6-3 to TRBJ1-2, with D unclear. This CDR3 is built from 11 residues. Trimming removed 7 bases from V and 8 bases from J, with 11 bases in between. Per germline, CDR1 MNHEY and CDR2 SVGEGT. Written as DNA, the CDR3 is TGTGCCAGCAAGCAGGCTAGGGGCTACACCTTC. Protein: CASKQARGYTF.